A selection of T cell receptor beta chains follows, all from one sample in a study of patients and donors after allogeneic stem cell transplantation. MiXCR, run by TCRdb on the RT-PCR reads, gives a single entry per CDR3 protein. The table records 900,000 to 1,000,000 distinct CDR3 sequences, around 17% of them present only once. The sequencing input was blood, either unsorted or a sorted T cell fraction (not recorded which). Every receptor here comes from a human donor who was either an allogeneic HSCT recipient or a stem cell or donor lymphocyte infusion donor (not recorded which). It is not recorded whose cells these are; they may come from a transplant donor. The CDR3 runs from the conserved cysteine through the conserved F or W. A D gene is named only where the DNA matches it firmly. Only some rows state a clone size, as once, few, many or a class for expanded clones.

TRBJ1-1	15	-	TRBV25-1	-	TGTGCCAGCAGTGACATCACTTCGAGGGCACTTGAGGCTTTCTTT	CASSDITSRALEAFF
TRBJ2-7	12	few	TRBV7-2	-	TGTGCCAGCAGCCCAGAGAGATACGAGCAGTACTTC	CASSPERYEQYF
TRBJ2-5	15	few	TRBV11-2	TRBD1	TGTGCCAGCAGCCAGGTCAGGACAGGGGGCGCGGCCCAGTACTTC	CASSQVRTGGAAQYF
TRBJ2-5	14	few	TRBV27	-	TGTGCCAGCAGTTGGGGGGCCAGTAAAGAGACCCAGTACTTC	CASSWGASKETQYF
TRBJ1-2	15	few	TRBV12-3/TRBV12-4	-	TGTGCCAGCAGTTTAGCCGGGTCCCCCGCCAATGGCTACACCTTC	CASSLAGSPANGYTF
TRBJ1-1	15	-	TRBV9	TRBD1	TGTGCCAGCAGCCCCCAGGGGGGGATGGGCACTGAAGCTTTCTTT	CASSPQGGMGTEAFF
TRBJ2-7	15	-	TRBV3-1	TRBD2	TGTGCCAGCAGCCAGGGACTAGCGCATTCCTACGAGCAGTACTTC	CASSQGLAHSYEQYF
TRBJ1-2	13	few	TRBV7-9	-	TGTGCCAGCAGCTTAGCGAGGGCAGGGAACTACACCTTC	CASSLARAGNYTF
TRBJ1-2	16	-	TRBV2	TRBD1	TGTGCCAGCAGCCTGGGGACAGCCTCCACTAACTATGGCTACACCTTC	CASSLGTASTNYGYTF
TRBJ2-5	12	few	TRBV20-1	-	TGCAGTGTGGGGCCTGGGGGAGAGACCCAGTACTTC	CSVGPGGETQYF
TRBJ1-1	13	-	TRBV7-9	-	TGTGCCAGCAGCTACGCACTGAACACTGAAGCTTTCTTT	CASSYALNTEAFF
TRBJ2-7	14	many	TRBV24-1	TRBD1	TGTGCCACCAGTGATTGGGACAGGGAGGGCGAGCAGTACTTC	CATSDWDREGEQYF
TRBJ2-7	12	few	TRBV5-6	-	TGTGCCAGCAGCTTGCGGGGACTTAAGCAGTACTTC	CASSLRGLKQYF
TRBJ2-2	14	many	TRBV20-1	TRBD2	TGCAGTGCACTGGGACTAGCGGGCACCGGGGAGCTGTTTTTT	CSALGLAGTGELFF
TRBJ1-5	15	-	TRBV7-2	TRBD1	TGTGCCAGCAGCTCGACAGGGCGGAGCAATCAGCCCCAGCATTTT	CASSSTGRSNQPQHF
TRBJ2-7	14	few	TRBV6-2/TRBV6-3	TRBD1	TGTGCCAGCAGTAACCCCGGGACAGGGAACGAGCAGTACTTC	CASSNPGTGNEQYF
TRBJ2-1	18	few	TRBV5-6	TRBD2	TGTGCCAGCAGCCCACCCTGGACTAGCGGGGGAAACTACAATGAGCAGTTCTTC	CASSPPWTSGGNYNEQFF
TRBJ1-1	19	few	TRBV4-1	-	TGCGCCAGCAGCCTAAAGCCAAGGTCCCAGGGTCTCATGAACACTGAAGCTTTCTTT	CASSLKPRSQGLMNTEAFF
TRBJ2-3	14	-	TRBV20-1	-	TGCAGTGCTAGTCCCCCCCGCCGGGGAGATACGCAGTATTTT	CSASPPRRGDTQYF
TRBJ1-1	14	-	TRBV5-1	-	TGCGCCAGCAGCTCCCGTACGGCTTTATCTGAAGCTTTCTTT	CASSSRTALSEAFF
TRBJ1-1	11	few	TRBV20-1	-	TGCAGTGCTAACGGGGGGCCGGAAGCTTTCTTT	CSANGGPEAFF
TRBJ1-1	16	many	TRBV6-1	TRBD1	TGTGCCAGCAGTCATCCGGGGAGGGGGCTAAACACTGAAGCTTTCTTT	CASSHPGRGLNTEAFF
TRBJ2-1	15	-	TRBV11-2	TRBD2	TGTGCCAGCAGAGTCATAGCGGGGAGGGACAATGAGCAGTTCTTC	CASRVIAGRDNEQFF
TRBJ1-2	14	few	TRBV5-1	-	TGCGCCAGCAGCTTGACGGTAGGAGAATTTGGCTACACCTTC	CASSLTVGEFGYTF
TRBJ1-1	15	few	TRBV9	-	TGTGCCAGCAGCGTAGCTACGGGAAAGAACACTGAAGCTTTCTTT	CASSVATGKNTEAFF
TRBJ2-4	18	-	TRBV20-1	TRBD1	TGCAGTGCCAGGCCGGGACAGAGGGGACGACTAGCCAAAAACATTCAGTACTTC	CSARPGQRGRLAKNIQYF
TRBJ2-7	15	few	TRBV27	-	TGTGCCAGCAGTTTATCGTCGGGCAGGATCTACGAGCAGTACTTC	CASSLSSGRIYEQYF
TRBJ2-5	16	-	TRBV15	TRBD2	TGTGCCACCAGCAGAGGGGCTAGCGGGTACCAAGAGACCCAGTACTTC	CATSRGASGYQETQYF
TRBJ1-6	16	few	TRBV15	-	TGTGCCACCAGCTTTGAAACGGGGCCTCCTAGTTCACCCCTCCACTTT	CATSFETGPPSSPLHF
TRBJ2-1	15	-	TRBV9	TRBD2	TGTGCCAGCAGCCTATGGACTAGCGGGAGCAATGAGCAGTTCTTC	CASSLWTSGSNEQFF
TRBJ2-1	11	few	TRBV12-3/TRBV12-4	-	TGTGCCAGCACCAATCACAATGAGCAGTTCTTC	CASTNHNEQFF
TRBJ2-3	14	-	TRBV2	-	TGTGCCAGCAGTGAGACGGGACAACTAGATACGCAGTATTTT	CASSETGQLDTQYF
TRBJ2-5	13	-	TRBV20-1	-	TGCAGTGCTCCCCGGGGCGGCGGTGAGACCCAGTACTTC	CSAPRGGGETQYF
TRBJ2-7	12	few	TRBV10-3	-	TGTGCCATCAGTGACGGAGTCTACGAGCAGTACTTC	CAISDGVYEQYF
TRBJ2-7	13	-	TRBV25-1	-	TGTGCCAGCAGTGATATGTCTACATACGAGCAGTACTTC	CASSDMSTYEQYF
TRBJ1-5	15	-	TRBV4-1	-	TGCGCCAGCAGCCAAGATGGGGACTTAGATCAGCCCCAGCATTTT	CASSQDGDLDQPQHF
TRBJ2-3	16	-	TRBV9	TRBD1	TGTGCCAGCAGCCAACGACAGGGTCTCGGCACAGATACGCAGTATTTT	CASSQRQGLGTDTQYF
TRBJ1-2	14	few	TRBV12-3/TRBV12-4	-	TGTGCCAGCAGTTTGAAGTTAGGTTCGTTGGGCTACACCTTC	CASSLKLGSLGYTF
TRBJ2-2	15	few	TRBV6-4	-	TGTGCCAGCAGAGACGGGACAACGAACACCGGGGAGCTGTTTTTT	CASRDGTTNTGELFF
TRBJ1-6	13	-	TRBV9	-	TGTGCCAGCAGCGTAGCTAGGAATTCACCCCTCCACTTT	CASSVARNSPLHF
TRBJ1-5	15	-	TRBV4-2	-	TGTGCCAGCAGCCAAGATGCGTCGGGGACTCAGCCCCAGCATTTT	CASSQDASGTQPQHF
TRBJ1-5	14	few	TRBV20-1	-	TGCAGTGCTAGACCCCAGCGGGCAAATCAGCCCCAGCATTTT	CSARPQRANQPQHF
TRBJ2-5	14	-	TRBV12-3/TRBV12-4	-	TGTGCCAGCAGCCCGTATAGGGTTCTAGAGACCCAGTACTTC	CASSPYRVLETQYF
TRBJ1-1	15	few	TRBV7-2	TRBD1	TGTGCCAGCAGACCGGACAGGCAGAGAATTGCAACGGCTTTCTTT	CASRPDRQRIATAFF
TRBJ2-2	16	-	TRBV19	TRBD1	TGTGCCAGTAGTATAATACAGGGGGCGAACACCGGGGAGCTGTTTTTT	CASSIIQGANTGELFF
TRBJ2-3	14	few	TRBV2	-	TGTGCCAGCACCCGAGCAACAAGCGCAGATACGCAGTATTTT	CASTRATSADTQYF
TRBJ2-2	14	few	TRBV29-1	TRBD2	TGCAGCGTTGCTAGCGGGAGTTCCACCGGGGAGCTGTTTTTT	CSVASGSSTGELFF
TRBJ2-7	15	-	TRBV5-1	TRBD1	TGCGCCAGCAGCGTTATGACAGGGGGCACATACGAGCAGTACTTC	CASSVMTGGTYEQYF
TRBJ1-2	14	-	TRBV3-1	-	TGTGCCAGCAGCTCTCACAGGGCAGGCTATGGCTACACCTTC	CASSSHRAGYGYTF
TRBJ2-1	16	-	TRBV7-2	-	TGTGCCAGCAGCCCAGAGTGGGGGGGCACCTACAATGAGCAGTTCTTC	CASSPEWGGTYNEQFF
TRBJ1-1	13	-	TRBV12-3/TRBV12-4	TRBD1	TGTGCCAGCAGCCGACAGGGGGCCGGTGAAGCTTTCTTT	CASSRQGAGEAFF